This TCR beta chain was sequenced in a study of neurological immune-mediated disorders. Using its own MiXCR run on the 5' RACE reads, TCRdb lists one record per CDR3 protein. Among approximately 130,000 distinct CDR3 sequences listed, roughly 3.2% were seen once. Trimming pared 1 base from V and 2 bases from J, leaving 10 bases between. The CDR3 totals 14 residues. The V gene's germline CDR1 is SGHRS and CDR2 YFSETQ. This clonotype was counted at least ten times. The J gene is TRBJ2-7, the V gene TRBV5-1, with D hard to call. This receptor was obtained from a young woman with multiple sclerosis. Sequenced material: PBMCs. CDR3 sequence reads: CASSLRGAAYEQYF. In DNA, the CDR3 is TGCGCCAGCAGCTTGCGCGGAGCCGCCTACGAGCAGTACTTC.